The next 2 T cell receptor beta chains were all read from a single sample in a study of Ad26.COV2.S vaccination and SARS-CoV-2 variants. Treatment in this sample: some 20 received Ad26.COV2.S at low or high dose, single or two shots; roughly five received placebo; per-sample allocation not given. Sampling happened 63 days after the first vaccine or placebo injection. Using immunoSEQ multiplex PCR, the repertoire was profiled, and TCRdb retains in-frame clones only, with some absent. The data hold under 550,000 clones, with around nine tenths observed a single time. The sequenced sample was peripheral blood, obtained in a trial of Ad26.COV2.S vaccine versus placebo. The receptors were gathered from a person aged 18-60 years who received the Ad26.COV2.S COVID-19 vaccine or a placebo.

The chain joins TRBV5-1 to TRBJ2-3; D could derive from TRBD1 or TRBD2 (6 bases each). V was clipped by 2 bases and J by 3 bases, with 10 bases between them. Germline V gives CDR1 SGHRS, CDR2 YFSETQ. The CDR3 consists of 14 residues. CDR3: CASSLGGRTDTQYF. CDR3 DNA: TGCGCCAGCAGCTTAGGGGGGCGAACAGATACGCAGTATTTT.

The sample holds a few counts of this clone. The chain couples TRBV5-6 to TRBJ2-1, with 11 bases identical to TRBD2. V dropped 4 bases and J dropped 9; count of bases not matched to a gene: 15. This CDR3 comprises 17 residues. Germline V gene lookup returns CDR1 SGHDT and CDR2 YYEEEE. The CDR3 reads CASSRRGTSGPSGEQFF. As DNA, the CDR3 is TGTGCCAGCAGCAGGAGAGGGACTAGCGGCCCTTCGGGTGAGCAGTTCTTC. Variable domain in full (rest from reference TRBV5-6 and TRBJ2-1): DAGVTQSPTHLIKTRGQQVTLRCSPKSGHDTVSWYQQALGQGPQFIFQYYEEEERQRGNFPDRFSGHQFPNYSSELNVNALLLGDSALYLCASSRRGTSGPSGEQFFGPGTRLTVL.